This T cell receptor beta chain was captured in a study of blood T cell repertoires in COVID-19. Study in general: The origin of the acute and convalescent COVID-19 samples was the United States, Italy and Spain.

Deletions cut 4 bases from V and 10 bases from J, with 12 bases between. The CDR3 is made up of 12 amino acids. From germline, CDR1 is SGHRS and CDR2 YFSETQ. Seattle-derived patients entered the study during active infection and were followed longitudinally. The repertoire was sequenced with immunoSEQ multiplex PCR; TCRdb's copy has only in-frame clones and lacks some. The sample has about 130,000 clones; around nine tenths are singletons. This receptor was obtained from a woman aged 65 to 85 with COVID-19, enrolled during active disease. The sequencing sample was made of peripheral blood. V is TRBV5-1 and J is TRBJ2-1; D is unresolved. CDR3 sequence (DNA): TGCGCCAGCAGCACCTCCCTAGAGGAGCAGTTCTTC. Translation gives CASSTSLEEQFF.